This TCR beta chain appears in the sequencing data of a study of T cell changes during pregnancy in multiple sclerosis. The CDR3 runs 14 residues. Germline trimming cut 1 base from V and 4 bases from J; bases unmatched to any gene: 0. Germline V gene lookup returns CDR1 MGHRA and CDR2 YSYEKL. Produced via immunoSEQ multiplex PCR; TCRdb's table is partial and in-frame only. This table has some 97,000 clones, about 90% appearing once. The source is a female donor with multiple sclerosis, enrolled in a pregnancy study. The gene calls are TRBV4-1 and TRBJ2-1, with TRBD1 matching 8 bases. Sequencing was performed on peripheral blood, taken after pregnancy. This chain's CDR3 is CASSQGTGYNEQFF. CDR3 sequence (DNA): TGCGCCAGCAGCCAAGGGACAGGGTACAATGAGCAGTTCTTC.